These 21 T cell receptor beta chains originate from one sample sequenced in a study of regulatory T cells in long-lasting Graves disease. As to time point: newly diagnosed GD, antithyroid drugs for less than 3 months. Making the TCR library involved RNA that had been extracted from PBMCs. To make TCR beta libraries, researchers used iRepertoire HTBI primers and Arm-PCR of CDR3 regions. TCRdb independently ran MiXCR on the multiplex PCR reads; one entry per CDR3 protein. The sample contains about 460,000 distinct CDR3 sequences, around 15% of which appear only once. This sample also appeared in a second study, on T cells in Graves' hyperthyroidism and ophthalmopathy.

The sample here was peripheral blood mononuclear cells (PBMCs), taken at new diagnosis, from a patient treated with antithyroid drugs. These receptors were taken from a woman between 45 and 65 years old with Graves disease.

The rearrangement joins TRBV6-2 or TRBV6-3 to TRBJ2-1; the match to TRBD2 covers 10 bases. The CDR3 has 16 amino acids. V dropped 2 bases and J dropped 8; count of bases not matched to a gene: 9. Germline-derived CDR1 and CDR2 are MNHEY and SVGEGT. The CDR3 is CASSYTQLAGEDEQFF. The DNA for the CDR3 is TGTGCCAGCAGTTACACGCAGCTAGCGGGAGAGGATGAGCAGTTCTTC.

The V gene is TRBV6-1, the J gene TRBJ1-5; D is unresolved. Germline assignment: CDR1 MNHNS and CDR2 SASEGT. This CDR3 is 14 amino acids long. Trimming pared 6 bases from V and 5 bases from J, leaving 14 bases between. CDR3 loop: CASSPPRRDQPQHF. The CDR3 DNA reads TGTGCCAGCAGCCCTCCCCGGCGGGATCAGCCCCAGCATTTT.

This clonotype appeared many times. This chain links TRBV7-9 with TRBJ2-1; no clear D gene. This CDR3 contains 14 residues. The germline gives CDR1 SEHNR, CDR2 FQNEAQ (reference sequence). Trimming stripped 2 bases from V and 2 bases from J, with 7 bases between. CDR3 sequence: CASSLTEAYNEQFF. Here the CDR3 DNA reads TGTGCCAGCAGCTTAACGGAAGCCTACAATGAGCAGTTCTTC.

The table lists this clonotype with many counts. J is TRBJ2-1 and V is TRBV5-1; D unclear. CDR1 is SGHRS and CDR2 is YFSETQ in the germline V gene. The CDR3 is 13 amino acids. The germline V and J ends were trimmed by 0 bases and 5 bases, with 6 bases remaining between them. The CDR3 DNA sequence: TGCGCCAGCAGCTTGGTTATTAACAATGAGCAGTTCTTC. It yields the protein CASSLVINNEQFF.

The genes are TRBV5-6 and TRBJ2-7, with 7 bases lining up with TRBD2. The CDR3 is 15 amino acids. CDR1 and CDR2 from the germline V gene are SGHDT and YYEEEE. After removal of 0 bases from V and 2 bases from J, the junction contained 5 bases not matched to a gene. CDR3 in amino acids: CASSLAVGGAYEQYF. The CDR3 coding sequence is TGTGCCAGCAGCTTGGCCGTGGGAGGGGCCTACGAGCAGTACTTC.

The table lists this clonotype with a few counts. This rearrangement joins TRBV2 to TRBJ2-2; 8 nucleotides match TRBD2. Germline V gene lookup returns CDR1 SNHLY and CDR2 FYNNEI. This CDR3 comprises 13 residues. V lost 8 bases and J lost 3; bases outside the gene matches: 2. CDR3 nucleotides: TGTGCCAGCCGTAGCGGGGACACCGGGGAGCTGTTTTTT. It specifies CASRSGDTGELFF.

The table lists this clonotype with many counts. V usage is TRBV20-1 and J usage is TRBJ1-2; 10 bases match TRBD1. The CDR3 is made up of 14 amino acids. The V gene end was trimmed by 2 bases and the J gene end by 5 bases; junction bases not matched to a gene: 5. Germline lookup yields CDR1 DFQATT and CDR2 SNEGSKA (reference sequence). The CDR3, as DNA: TGCAGTGCTAGACTGACAGGGGGCCCGTATGGCTACACCTTC. Protein product: CSARLTGGPYGYTF.

Regarding this clonotype: At one boundary the junction diverges from the germline segment, which might be a read error. The rearrangement joins TRBV7-3 to TRBJ1-1, with unresolved D. The CDR3 consists of 13 residues. CDR1 and CDR2 (germline): SGHTA, FQGTGA. The chain's CDR3 is CVSSPGAEAKAFF. In DNA, the CDR3 is TGTGTCAGCAGCCCCGGAGCCGAGGCTAAAGCTTTCTTT.

This clonotype was seen ten or more times. The chain recombines TRBV2 with TRBJ2-3; 7 bases map to TRBD2. The germline CDR1 and CDR2 sequences are SNHLY and FYNNEI. V trimming: 7 bases; J trimming: 5 bases; junction bases outside the gene matches: 9. The CDR3 runs to 14 residues. In nucleotides, the CDR3 is TGTGCCAGCAATCAGCGGGAAGTCGGAGATACGCAGTATTTT. It is translated as CASNQREVGDTQYF.

Ten or more counts support this clonotype. At one boundary the junction diverges from the germline segment, which might be a read error. The V gene is TRBV7-7, the J gene TRBJ2-5, with D unresolved. CDR1 is SSHAT, CDR2 FNYEAQ, per germline (reference sequence). The CDR3 is 14 residues long. The CDR3 is CASSRTPYQETQYF. The CDR3, as DNA: TGTGCTAGCAGCCGAACACCGTACCAAGAGACCCAGTACTTC.

The chain combines TRBV19 with TRBJ1-5; 7 bases agree with TRBD1. V shed 8 bases, J shed 0 bases, and the junction held 10 bases outside the gene matches. The CDR3 spans 16 residues. The V gene's germline CDR1 is LNHDA and CDR2 SQIVND (reference sequence). The CDR3 loop is CASVRTGFYSNQPQHF. The CDR3 nucleotides are TGTGCCAGTGTAAGGACAGGCTTTTATAGCAATCAGCCCCAGCATTTT.

There are many counts of this clonotype. V usage is TRBV2 and J usage is TRBJ1-2; D not certain. Germline V gene data show CDR1 as SNHLY and CDR2 as FYNNEI. This CDR3 comprises 11 residues. Trimming removed 1 base at V and 7 bases at J, with 4 bases between. The CDR3 is CASSEGGGYTF. CDR3 DNA: TGTGCCAGCAGTGAAGGTGGTGGCTACACCTTC.

V usage is TRBV5-5 and J usage is TRBJ1-1; no reliable D call. Deletions cut 4 bases from V and 0 bases from J, with 16 bases between. Germline values: CDR1 SGHKS, CDR2 YYEKEE (reference sequence). The CDR3 extends over 16 amino acids. CDR3 region: CASSQMTPPMNTEAFF. CDR3 in DNA: TGTGCCAGCAGCCAGATGACACCACCAATGAACACTGAAGCTTTCTTT. The entire variable domain, with the rest obtained from reference TRBV5-5 and TRBJ1-1, is as follows: DAGVTQSPTHLIKTRGQQVTLRCSPISGHKSVSWYQQVLGQGPQFIFQYYEKEERGRGNFPDRFSARQFPNYSSELNVNALLLGDSALYLCASSQMTPPMNTEAFFGQGTRLTVV.

The rearrangement links TRBV5-1 to TRBJ2-7; D is uncertain. CDR1 and CDR2 (germline): SGHRS, YFSETQ. Trimming left V 0 bases short and J 5 bases short, with 9 bases between. This CDR3 is 13 amino acids long. The CDR3 DNA follows: TGCGCCAGCAGCTTGGTTCTAGAGGACGAGCAGTACTTC. Protein: CASSLVLEDEQYF.

This clonotype was counted between two and nine times. V and J are TRBV3-1 and TRBJ1-1; D might be TRBD1 (5 bases). The V end lost 0 bases, the J end lost 1 base, and 15 bases lay between the germline ends. The CDR3 contains 17 residues. The germline gives CDR1 LGHDT, CDR2 YNNKEL (reference sequence). The CDR3 loop reads CASSQDRRPGGNTEAFF. CDR3 nucleotide sequence: TGTGCCAGCAGCCAAGATCGGCGGCCTGGGGGGAACACTGAAGCTTTCTTT.

This clonotype has ten or more counts. The V call is TRBV5-1, the J call TRBJ2-1, with D uncertain. This CDR3 contains 14 residues. Germline CDR1 SGHRS, CDR2 YFSETQ. The V gene lost 4 bases and the J gene lost 5 bases, with 13 bases spanning the gap. Here the CDR3 DNA reads TGCGCCAGCAGCCTATGGACGGCTGACAATGAGCAGTTCTTC. This encodes CASSLWTADNEQFF.

There are many counts of this clonotype. This sequence joins TRBV3-1 and TRBJ2-2; D may be TRBD1 (5 bases). Looked up from germline, CDR1 is LGHDT and CDR2 is YNNKEL (reference sequence). V was pared by 4 bases and J by 0 bases, with 12 bases between. CDR3 length: 16 amino acids. The CDR3 protein is CASSPMPGSNTGELFF. The CDR3 coding sequence is TGTGCCAGCAGCCCCATGCCAGGGTCGAACACCGGGGAGCTGTTTTTT.

This sequence joins TRBV20-1 and TRBJ2-3; no reliable D call. The CDR3 runs 15 residues. Germline values: CDR1 DFQATT, CDR2 SNEGSKA (reference sequence). Trimming shortened V by 0 bases and J by 6 bases, and 16 bases separated the two germline ends. DNA of the CDR3: TGCAGTGCTAGAGACCCTAAAGGAAATACGGATACGCAGTATTTT. It yields the protein CSARDPKGNTDTQYF.

The V and J genes are TRBV6-1 and TRBJ2-7, with TRBD1 identical over 10 bases. CDR3 size: 15 residues. Germline assignment: CDR1 MNHNS and CDR2 SASEGT. With V trimmed by 6 bases and J by 7 bases, 12 bases remained unmatched. The CDR3 DNA is TGTGCCAGCAGCCGCCCGGGACAGGGGATCGGGGAGCAGTACTTC. Encoded protein: CASSRPGQGIGEQYF.

This clonotype has ten or more counts. This chain joins TRBV7-2 and TRBJ2-3; D not resolved. V lost 5 bases to trimming and J lost 0 bases, with 6 bases between them. Germline lookup yields CDR1 SGHTA and CDR2 FQGNSA. The CDR3 extends over 13 amino acids. The CDR3 bases are TGTGCCAGCAGCGATGGTAGCACAGATACGCAGTATTTT. This translates into CASSDGSTDTQYF.

This clonotype appeared a few times. This sequence joins TRBV5-8 and TRBJ1-5, with D tentatively TRBD1 (5 bases). This CDR3 is 15 amino acids long. Germline CDR1 and CDR2: SGHTS and YDEGEE. Trimming cost V 4 bases and J 6 bases, with 17 bases left between them. The CDR3 loop is CASSPYPGGGQPQHF. DNA for the CDR3: TGTGCCAGCAGCCCCTATCCGGGCGGGGGTCAGCCCCAGCATTTT.